Listed below are T cell receptor beta chains from one sample, sequenced in a study of T cells in Graves' hyperthyroidism and ophthalmopathy. One entry per CDR3 protein results from TCRdb running MiXCR on the multiplex PCR reads. The table shows 480,000 or so distinct CDR3 sequences, with 46% occurring only once. The sequenced sample was peripheral blood or thyroid tissue (not recorded which). The receptor source for this set is an adult woman with Graves' disease, either hyperthyroidism or ophthalmopathy (not recorded which). Each CDR3 is given with its conserved first and last residue. D genes are given only for firm matches. Rows may omit the clone size; those that give it use once, few, many or a size class.

cdr3_nt,cdr3_aa,j_call,clone_size,v_call,d_call
TGTGCCAGCAGCCAACCGGGACAGGGGCCCTCCTACGAGCAGTACTTC,CASSQPGQGPSYEQYF,TRBJ2-7,NA,TRBV7-9,TRBD1
TGCAGTGCTTCACCCAGGAGGAACACTGGAGCTTTCTTT,CSASPRRNTGAFF,TRBJ1-1,NA,TRBV20-1,NA
TGTGCCATCAGTGACCGCCGGACTAGCGGGCAAGAGGAGACCCAGTACTTC,CAISDRRTSGQEETQYF,TRBJ2-5,NA,TRBV10-3,TRBD2
TGCAGTGCTAGCCACTATGGCTACACCTTC,CSASHYGYTF,TRBJ1-2,many,TRBV20-1,NA
TGCGCCAGCAGCCAAGATAGTCAAGCGGGAACTGAAGCTTTCTTT,CASSQDSQAGTEAFF,TRBJ1-1,many,TRBV4-3,NA
TGCAGCGTCTCTCTAGGCGGCATAACCTACGAGCAGTACTTC,CSVSLGGITYEQYF,TRBJ2-7,NA,TRBV29-1,NA
TGCAGTGCTAGAGACCTCCAAGTTGACACGGAAGCTTTCTTT,CSARDLQVDTEAFF,TRBJ1-1,NA,TRBV20-1,NA
TGCAGCGTTGTTTTGGGGGAGGGGGCGCCCGCTTTCTTT,CSVVLGEGAPAFF,TRBJ1-1,many,TRBV29-1,TRBD1
TGTGCCATCAGGCCGGGACAGCCCGGGAGTGAGCAGTGCTTC,CAIRPGQPGSEQCF,TRBJ2-7,NA,TRBV10-3,NA
TGTGCCAGCAGTTTTGGACAGGGGTTCGATTTTACTGAAGCTTTCTTT,CASSFGQGFDFTEAFF,TRBJ1-1,few,TRBV12-3/TRBV12-4,TRBD1
TGTGCCAGCAGCGATACGACAGGGGATGGCGGAGGAGGAGAGACCCAGTACTTC,CASSDTTGDGGGGETQYF,TRBJ2-5,NA,TRBV7-9,TRBD1
TGTGCCAGCAGCCCCGGCTGGAACAATGAAAAACTGTTTTTT,CASSPGWNNEKLFF,TRBJ1-4,NA,TRBV7-2,NA
TGTGCTAGCAGCTTAGAGGGGCTGGTCGGGGAGCTGTTTTTT,CASSLEGLVGELFF,TRBJ2-2,many,TRBV7-7,NA
TGCGCCAGCAGCCTCGGTACAGAGGGACTTTATCAGCCCCAGCATTTT,CASSLGTEGLYQPQHF,TRBJ1-5,NA,TRBV7-3,NA
TGCAGTGCCCTAAGGGCAGTAGCGAGCTCCTACAATGAGCAGTTCTTC,CSALRAVASSYNEQFF,TRBJ2-1,many,TRBV20-1,NA
TGCAGCGTTGAAGGGGTTGGTGGGGCCAACGTCCTGACTTTC,CSVEGVGGANVLTF,TRBJ2-6,NA,TRBV29-1,NA
TGCAGCGTTGTTGTGGGTAGCGCCTACGAGCAGTACTTC,CSVVVGSAYEQYF,TRBJ2-7,NA,TRBV29-1,NA
TGTGCCAGCAGCCAAGATATTATATCCTACGAGCAGTACTTC,CASSQDIISYEQYF,TRBJ2-7,NA,TRBV7-9,NA
TGCAGCGTTGCTAGCGGGAGGCAAGAGACCCAGTACTTC,CSVASGRQETQYF,TRBJ2-5,many,TRBV29-1,TRBD2
TGTGCCAGCAGCCCCGGGGCCTACTACGAGCAGTACTTC,CASSPGAYYEQYF,TRBJ2-7,NA,TRBV11-1,NA
TGCAGCGGCCTAGGGGGCACAGTGAGCACTGAAGCTTTCTTT,CSGLGGTVSTEAFF,TRBJ1-1,many,TRBV29-1,TRBD1
TGTGCCAGCAGTGAAGGGTGGGGGACAGGGCTTTTGAGCAATCAGCCCCAGCATTTT,CASSEGWGTGLLSNQPQHF,TRBJ1-5,many,TRBV2,TRBD1
TGTGCCAGCAGGGTGTGGATGGGCACCGGGGAGCTGTTTTTT,CASRVWMGTGELFF,TRBJ2-2,once,TRBV12-3/TRBV12-4,NA
TGTGCCAGCAGTGTAAGCTCAGGGTTTTTGAAGACGATGAACACTGAAGCTTTCTTT,CASSVSSGFLKTMNTEAFF,TRBJ1-1,NA,TRBV7-3,NA
TGTGCCAGTGCCCGGGGGCACGTTTACGAGCAGTACTTC,CASARGHVYEQYF,TRBJ2-7,NA,TRBV7-2,NA
TGTGCCAGTAGTGTTACAGGGGGCACCGGGGAGCTGTTTTTT,CASSVTGGTGELFF,TRBJ2-2,many,TRBV19,TRBD1
TGCAGTGCTCTGACTAGCGGGATTCCCCCCTACGAGCAGTACTTC,CSALTSGIPPYEQYF,TRBJ2-7,NA,TRBV20-1,TRBD2
TGTGCCAGCTCAAACTTGGGGGGTGAAGCTTTCTTT,CASSNLGGEAFF,TRBJ1-1,once,TRBV18,NA
TGTGCCAGCAGGGGACAGCCTAATTCACCCCTCCACTTT,CASRGQPNSPLHF,TRBJ1-6,NA,TRBV2,TRBD1
TGTGCCAGCAGTCCCCGGGACAGGGGGAATTTGGGCAATCAGCCCCAGCATTTT,CASSPRDRGNLGNQPQHF,TRBJ1-5,NA,TRBV6-4,TRBD1
TGCAGCTTTGGGGGGTGGGCTAACTATGGCTACACCTTC,CSFGGWANYGYTF,TRBJ1-2,NA,TRBV29-1,NA
TGCGCCAGCAAAACCCGACAGGGGGCGGACCTGAACACTGAAGCTTTCTTT,CASKTRQGADLNTEAFF,TRBJ1-1,many,TRBV5-1,TRBD1
TGTGCCATCAGGGGAGGGGTCGAGCAGTACTTC,CAIRGGVEQYF,TRBJ2-7,NA,TRBV10-3,TRBD2
TGCAGCGTTGAGGTCGGTGAGCAGTTCTTC,CSVEVGEQFF,TRBJ2-1,NA,TRBV29-1,NA
TGTGCCAGCAGCGCCGGAGGTCCTTCCTCTGGAAACACCATATATTTT,CASSAGGPSSGNTIYF,TRBJ1-3,NA,TRBV7-2,NA
TGTGCCAGCAGCTTAGCGGCTAGCGGGGCGGCGAACACCGGGGAGCTGTTTTTT,CASSLAASGAANTGELFF,TRBJ2-2,NA,TRBV7-2,TRBD2
TGTGCCAGTCTGGGCCCGAGCTCCTACAATGAGCAGTTCTTC,CASLGPSSYNEQFF,TRBJ2-1,NA,TRBV19,NA
TGTGCCAGCAGTTTTGAGGTGACAACTGAAGCTTTCTTT,CASSFEVTTEAFF,TRBJ1-1,NA,TRBV12-3/TRBV12-4,NA
TGTGCCAGCAGTTCGACACCGGGACTAGCGCAAAAAGAGACCCAGTACTTC,CASSSTPGLAQKETQYF,TRBJ2-5,once,TRBV24-1,TRBD2
TGCAGCCCCCAGACGGCCCCCAAGAGCAATCAGCCCCAGCATTTT,CSPQTAPKSNQPQHF,TRBJ1-5,many,TRBV29-1,NA
TGCAGTGCTAGAGAAGATGGGTATAGCAATCAGCCCCAGCATTTT,CSAREDGYSNQPQHF,TRBJ1-5,many,TRBV20-1,NA
TGCAGTGCTAGAGGACAGGATGAATTCTATGGCTACACCTTC,CSARGQDEFYGYTF,TRBJ1-2,many,TRBV20-1,NA
TGTGCCACCAGGACAGTCTCCTACGAGCAGTACTTC,CATRTVSYEQYF,TRBJ2-7,NA,TRBV6-2/TRBV6-3,NA
TGCAGCGTTGCGGGCGGACAGAAAAGCACAGATACGCAGTATTTT,CSVAGGQKSTDTQYF,TRBJ2-3,once,TRBV29-1,NA
TGTGCCAGCAATCCGGGACAGACGAATTCACCCCTCCACTTT,CASNPGQTNSPLHF,TRBJ1-6,NA,TRBV12-3/TRBV12-4,TRBD1
TGTGCCAGCAGTCAGCAAAATAGCAATCAGCCCCAGCATTTT,CASSQQNSNQPQHF,TRBJ1-5,NA,TRBV2,NA